This TCR beta chain was recovered during a study of T cell responses to AZD1222 COVID-19 vaccine. This clone came up once. The method was immunoSEQ multiplex PCR; TCRdb's version includes in-frame clones alone and lacks a portion of them. The sample records 150,000 or so clones, 90% being singletons. Deletions cut 1 base from V and 6 bases from J, with 6 bases between. In germline, CDR1 is SGHAT, CDR2 FQNNGV. This CDR3 region has 13 residues. V gene TRBV11-2 combines with J gene TRBJ2-2; unclear D gene. Here the sequenced sample was peripheral blood, taken 28 days after the second AZD1222 dose. This receptor was identified in an adult who received the AZD1222 COVID-19 vaccine. The CDR3 loop reads CASSLVAPGELFF. DNA of the CDR3: TGTGCCAGCAGCTTAGTAGCTCCCGGGGAGCTGTTTTTT.